Shown below are 21 T cell receptor beta chains from a single sample sequenced in a study of T cell responses to AZD1222 COVID-19 vaccine. The assay was immunoSEQ multiplex PCR, and TCRdb's table has in-frame clones only and misses some. This sample has approximately 90,000 clones, with about 89% found just once. Sequencing was performed on peripheral blood, taken on day 0 of AZD1222 vaccination. The source of these receptors is an adult in good health.

The chain combines TRBV27 with TRBJ2-7; D may be TRBD1 (5 bases). This CDR3 contains 16 residues. From germline, CDR1 is MNHEY and CDR2 SMNVEV (reference sequence). Trimming stripped 4 bases from V and 4 bases from J, with 20 bases between. The CDR3 DNA follows: TGTGCCAGCAGTTCATTCCGTGGACAAAACATATACGAGCAGTACTTC. Translating it yields CASSSFRGQNIYEQYF.

The genes are TRBV7-9 and TRBJ2-1; D not resolved. CDR3 length equals 10 residues. Germline V gene sequence: CDR1 SEHNR, CDR2 FQNEAQ (reference sequence). V lost 10 bases and J 8 bases, leaving 9 bases between the germline ends. CDR3 sequence (DNA): TGTGCCACCCTTTACGATGAGCAGTTCTTC. This sequence encodes CATLYDEQFF.

This clone was picked up one time. The chain uses TRBV19 and TRBJ2-3; TRBD1 aligns across 8 bases. Germline CDR1 and CDR2: LNHDA and SQIVND (reference sequence). The CDR3 covers 13 residues. The junction had 4 bases not matched to a gene; V was cut back by 5 bases and J by 6 bases. CDR3 region: CASSYQGADTQYF. Here the CDR3 DNA reads TGTGCCAGTAGTTATCAGGGGGCGGATACGCAGTATTTT.

The gene calls are TRBV4-3 and TRBJ2-1, with TRBD1 as a possible D gene (6 bases). V was shortened by 2 bases and J by 7 bases, with 15 bases between the two germline ends. This CDR3 region has 15 residues. Germline CDR1 is LGHNA and CDR2 is YSLEER. As DNA, the CDR3 is TGCGCCAGCAGCCAAAGCCGGGACATCTGGAATGAGCAGTTCTTC. Translation gives CASSQSRDIWNEQFF.

This CDR3 is CASSKRTGEDEQFF. The CDR3 region has the DNA TGTGCCAGTAGTAAACGGACAGGGGAGGATGAGCAGTTCTTC. V usage is TRBV19 and J usage is TRBJ2-1; TRBD1 agrees at 9 bases. Germline V gene data show CDR1 as LNHDA and CDR2 as SQIVND (reference sequence). Unmatched junction bases numbered 6, after V lost 4 bases and J lost 8 bases. The CDR3 runs 14 residues.

The sample holds one count of this clone. The chain has TRBV11-1 and TRBJ2-1, with D perhaps being TRBD1 or TRBD2 (6 bases each). V lost 5 bases and J lost 8, with 16 bases in between. CDR3 length: 14 amino acids. Germline V gene lookup returns CDR1 SGHAT and CDR2 FQDESV (reference sequence). As DNA, the CDR3 is TGTGCCAGCAGCCTCCCGGAGGGGGGTCATGAGCAGTTCTTC. Protein sequence: CASSLPEGGHEQFF.

The CDR3: CASSLGWFAASTNEKLFF. The CDR3 coding sequence is TGCGCCAGCAGCCTTGGGTGGTTCGCAGCGTCAACTAATGAAAAACTGTTTTTT. The rearrangement joins TRBV5-1 to TRBJ1-4; D gene uncertain. V lost 4 bases, J lost 0 bases, and 19 bases lay in between. The CDR3 has 18 amino acids. Germline CDR1 and CDR2: SGHRS and YFSETQ.

The chain joins TRBV6-5 to TRBJ1-2; D is uncertain. The V gene's germline CDR1 is MNHEY and CDR2 SVGAGI. This CDR3 is built from 13 residues. Trimming took 5 bases from V and 4 from J, leaving 11 bases between them. CDR3 loop: CASSKREGYGYTF. CDR3 sequence (DNA): TGTGCCAGCAGTAAGAGGGAGGGCTATGGCTACACCTTC.

This clone was found a few times. V and J are TRBV27 and TRBJ1-3, with 9 bases that match TRBD1. In germline, CDR1 is MNHEY, CDR2 SMNVEV (reference sequence). Unmatched junction bases numbered 16, after V lost 7 bases and J lost 3 bases. CDR3 size: 18 residues. The CDR3 here is CASITRQGGLTDGNTIYF. CDR3 nucleotide sequence: TGTGCCAGCATTACAAGACAGGGGGGTCTTACTGATGGAAACACCATATATTTT.

The chain links TRBV6-6 to TRBJ2-4; 12 nucleotides match TRBD2. The CDR3 is 18 amino acids. Germline CDR1 and CDR2: MNHNY and SVGAGI (reference sequence). The ends lost 5 bases at V and 0 bases at J; junction bases unmatched: 8. CDR3 nucleotides: TGTGCCAGCAGTCGGACTAGCGGGGACTCCGTAGCCAAAAACATTCAGTACTTC. Amino acids: CASSRTSGDSVAKNIQYF.

This clone was seen more than once but under ten times. The chain recombines TRBV6-2 or TRBV6-3 with TRBJ1-5; D not resolved. V was clipped by 0 bases and J by 4 bases, with 7 bases between them. The CDR3 length is 14 residues. Germline lookup yields CDR1 MNHEY and CDR2 SVGEGT. This chain's CDR3 is CASSYSTENQPQHF. Here the CDR3 DNA reads TGTGCCAGCAGTTACTCGACGGAAAATCAGCCCCAGCATTTT.

This chain connects TRBV9 to TRBJ2-2, with D unresolved. The ends were cut back, 0 bases at V and 5 bases at J, with 8 bases in the middle. The CDR3 is made up of 14 amino acids. Germline V gene lookup returns CDR1 SGDLS and CDR2 YYNGEE. The DNA for the CDR3 is TGTGCCAGCAGCGTAGTTGTGGGGACCGGGGAGCTGTTTTTT. It translates to CASSVVVGTGELFF.

This rearrangement joins TRBV19 to TRBJ1-1; D unresolved. Germline CDR1 reads LNHDA; CDR2 reads SQIVND (reference sequence). There are 14 residues in the CDR3. V shed 2 bases and J shed 1 base, with 8 bases lying between them. The CDR3 reads CASSIRQRNTEAFF. The CDR3 nucleotides read TGTGCCAGTAGTATACGGCAGCGGAACACTGAAGCTTTCTTT.

The chain carries TRBV2 and TRBJ1-1; D is unresolved. This CDR3 contains 13 residues. V was cut by 4 bases and J by 1 base, with 7 bases left in between. Looked up from germline, CDR1 is SNHLY and CDR2 is FYNNEI. In DNA, the CDR3 is TGTGCCAGCAGTGTGACGCAGAACACTGAAGCTTTCTTT. This gives the protein CASSVTQNTEAFF.

V gene TRBV19 combines with J gene TRBJ2-5; no firm D call. This CDR3 comprises 13 residues. V shed 3 bases and J shed 4 bases, with 9 bases lying between them. Germline values: CDR1 LNHDA, CDR2 SQIVND (reference sequence). CDR3 sequence (DNA): TGTGCCAGTAGTATCCTCCTGACAGAGACCCAGTACTTC. It codes for CASSILLTETQYF.

The rearrangement links TRBV11-2 to TRBJ2-2; possible D gene TRBD2, 6 bases. Germline V gives CDR1 SGHAT, CDR2 FQNNGV. The CDR3 is made up of 17 amino acids. Trimming removed 5 bases at V and 2 bases at J, with 18 bases between. CDR3 protein: CASSPGGWQTNTGELFF. Here the CDR3 DNA reads TGTGCCAGCAGCCCTGGAGGGTGGCAGACTAACACCGGGGAGCTGTTTTTT.

This chain links TRBV18 with TRBJ1-4; D remains ambiguous. Germline CDR1 is KGHSH and CDR2 is LQKENI. The CDR3 spans 17 residues. V shed 2 bases and J shed 6 bases, with 19 bases lying between them. The CDR3, as DNA: TGTGCCAGCTCACCAATCCTCGTTAGTTCATTGGATGAAAAACTGTTTTTT. Translation: CASSPILVSSLDEKLFF.

The V gene is TRBV30, the J gene TRBJ1-5; 8 bases fit TRBD1. The CDR3 extends over 14 amino acids. CDR1 is GTSNPN, CDR2 SVGIG, per germline (reference sequence). Losses at the gene ends were 3 bases for V and 4 bases for J; bases not matched to a gene: 5. The CDR3 DNA follows: TGTGCCTGGAGGACAGGGGCAGATAATCAGCCCCAGCATTTT. Translating gives CAWRTGADNQPQHF.

The chain links TRBV27 to TRBJ2-4; 8 positions agree with TRBD2. Germline V gene data show CDR1 as MNHEY and CDR2 as SMNVEV (reference sequence). The CDR3 sequence is 15 residues long. Germline trimming cut 5 bases from V and 1 base from J; bases unmatched to any gene: 4. The CDR3, as DNA: TGTGCCAGCAGTACTATAGCGGGGGCCAAAAACATTCAGTACTTC. Encoded protein: CASSTIAGAKNIQYF.

The chain has TRBV20-1 and TRBJ2-1; D gene unclear. The CDR3 covers 10 residues. The germline V gene encodes CDR1 DFQATT and CDR2 SNEGSKA (reference sequence). V lost 4 bases to trimming and J lost 4 bases, with 2 bases between them. The CDR3 spells CSATYNEQFF. The CDR3 DNA sequence: TGCAGTGCTACTTACAATGAGCAGTTCTTC.

The chain employs TRBV7-6 and TRBJ2-6; D perhaps matches TRBD2 (5 bases). V was clipped by 1 base and J by 0 bases, with 10 bases between them. Per germline, CDR1 SGHVS and CDR2 FNYEAQ. This CDR3 spans 17 amino acids. CDR3 loop: CASSLGGSYSGANVLTF. The DNA of the CDR3 is TGTGCCAGCAGCTTAGGAGGGAGCTACTCTGGGGCCAACGTCCTGACTTTC.